The 25 T cell receptor beta chains reported below all come from one sample, sequenced in a study of blood T cell repertoires in COVID-19 (TCRdb year 2020). The method behind the library was the immunoSEQ multiplex PCR assay. Not all clones reach the TCRdb copy of this immuneACCESS table, which keeps in-frame sequences only. Checked studies attribute under half of the gap to unresolved V genes and leave the rest unexplained. The sample table contains hundreds of thousands of clones; only one count was recorded for 80% to 95% of them. 0.82% of the sample is taken by the ten largest. Material: peripheral blood. All receptors come from a man aged 55 to 70 with COVID-19, enrolled during active disease.

V and J are TRBV9 and TRBJ2-1, with D possibly being TRBD1 (6 bases). Germline CDR1 is SGDLS and CDR2 is YYNGEE. This CDR3 region has 16 residues. Trimming stripped 3 bases from V and 5 bases from J, with 18 bases between. The chain's CDR3 is CASSGNAYRDNNEQFF. Here the CDR3 DNA reads TGTGCCAGCAGCGGAAACGCATACCGGGACAACAATGAGCAGTTCTTC.

V gene TRBV28 combines with J gene TRBJ2-1; 8 nucleotides match TRBD2. The germline CDR1 and CDR2 sequences are MDHEN and SYDVKM. J was trimmed by 4 bases and V by 2 bases; bases with no gene match: 10. The CDR3 length is 17 residues. The CDR3 protein is CASSLALAGGDYNEQFF. The DNA of the CDR3 is TGTGCCAGCAGTTTAGCGCTCGCGGGAGGCGATTACAATGAGCAGTTCTTC.

The chain links TRBV19 to TRBJ1-5; D remains ambiguous. The CDR3 totals 12 residues. CDR1 is LNHDA, CDR2 SQIVND, per germline (reference sequence). V was pared by 5 bases and J by 7 bases, with 9 bases between. The CDR3 sequence: CASSPRLQPQHF. CDR3 DNA sequence: TGTGCCAGTAGTCCGAGACTCCAGCCCCAGCATTTT.

This chain joins TRBV4-1 and TRBJ1-4; TRBD1 is a possible D gene (6 bases). Trimming removed 0 bases at V and 0 bases at J, with 17 bases between. The CDR3 consists of 19 residues. Germline assignment: CDR1 MGHRA and CDR2 YSYEKL. CDR3 sequence (DNA): TGCGCCAGCAGCCAAGATCCCGGACAGCGAGGAGCAACTAATGAAAAACTGTTTTTT. Translating gives CASSQDPGQRGATNEKLFF.

The chain links TRBV4-1 to TRBJ1-6; TRBD1 might be the D (6 bases). This CDR3 has 15 amino acids. V was clipped by 1 base and J by 7 bases, with 11 bases between them. Germline lookup yields CDR1 MGHRA and CDR2 YSYEKL. The CDR3 nucleotides are TGCGCCAGCAGCCAAGGTCGGACAGAAAATTCACCCCTCCACTTT. This translates into CASSQGRTENSPLHF.

The chain combines TRBV6-5 with TRBJ1-4; no firm D call. Germline assignment: CDR1 MNHEY and CDR2 SVGAGI. There are 14 residues in the CDR3. Deletions cut 3 bases from V and 4 bases from J, with 9 bases between. The DNA of the CDR3 is TGTGCCAGCAGTTATTCACACTATAATGAAAAACTGTTTTTT. Amino acid sequence: CASSYSHYNEKLFF.

The genes are TRBV14 and TRBJ1-4, with TRBD1 as a possible D gene (5 bases). V dropped 2 bases and J dropped 11 bases, with 9 bases sitting between them. The CDR3 loop spans 12 amino acids. Germline V lookup: CDR1 SGHDN, CDR2 FVKESK. The CDR3 nucleotides read TGTGCCAGCAGCCAATCTGGGGGGAAACTGTTTTTT. Amino acid sequence: CASSQSGGKLFF.

The chain links TRBV27 to TRBJ2-1; 9 bases align to TRBD2. This CDR3 comprises 14 residues. V lost 3 bases, J lost 7 bases, and 4 bases stayed unmatched. Looked up from germline, CDR1 is MNHEY and CDR2 is SMNVEV (reference sequence). CDR3 nucleotides: TGTGCCAGCAGTTTTAGCGGGAGAAGGAATGAGCAGTTCTTC. It yields the protein CASSFSGRRNEQFF.

The chain links TRBV3-1 (or the pseudogene TRBV3-2) to TRBJ1-4; tentatively, D is TRBD1 (6 bases). CDR1 is LGHDT and CDR2 is YNNKEL in the germline V gene (reference sequence). The CDR3 extends over 15 amino acids. Trimming shortened V by 5 bases and J by 5 bases, and 15 bases separated the two germline ends. The CDR3 loop is CASSAPGHLNEKLFF. DNA for the CDR3: TGTGCCAGCAGCGCCCCGGGACATCTGAATGAAAAACTGTTTTTT.

This clone turned up a few times. The chain employs TRBV25-1 and TRBJ2-1, with D maybe TRBD1 (5 bases). The germline CDR1 and CDR2 sequences are MGHDK and SYGVNS. V gave up 7 bases and J gave up 5 bases, with 15 bases separating them. The CDR3 is 14 amino acids. The CDR3 loop is CASIREGRNNEQFF. CDR3 sequence (DNA): TGTGCCAGCATCAGGGAAGGACGAAACAATGAGCAGTTCTTC.

V and J are TRBV6-5 and TRBJ1-5; 7 positions match TRBD1. After removal of 6 bases from V and 3 bases from J, the junction contained 2 bases not matched to a gene. This CDR3 region has 13 residues. Germline CDR1 reads MNHEY; CDR2 reads SVGAGI. This CDR3 reads CASSRGVNQPQHF. The CDR3 DNA reads TGTGCCAGCAGCAGGGGGGTCAATCAGCCCCAGCATTTT.

The rearrangement uses TRBV5-4 and TRBJ2-1; 8 bases fit TRBD2. With 1 base clipped from V and 6 bases from J, the junction kept 6 bases outside the gene matches. The CDR3 is made up of 15 amino acids. Germline lookup yields CDR1 SGHNT and CDR2 YYREEE (reference sequence). The CDR3 reads CASSLRGGGPNEQFF. CDR3 nucleotides: TGTGCCAGCAGCTTGCGTGGCGGGGGGCCCAATGAGCAGTTCTTC.

The chain's CDR3 is CATSGGPGLGRQETQYF. CDR3 nucleotides: TGTGCCACCAGTGGGGGGCCGGGACTAGGACGGCAAGAGACCCAGTACTTC. J is TRBJ2-5 and V is TRBV24-1; TRBD2 aligns across 8 bases. Germline V gives CDR1 KGHDR, CDR2 SFDVKD. V shed 5 bases and J 2 bases; nucleotides not matched to a gene: 12. The CDR3 spans 17 residues.

The V gene is TRBV25-1, the J gene TRBJ2-3, with D uncertain. CDR3 length: 14 residues. The ends were cut back, 3 bases at V and 1 base at J, with 8 bases in the middle. From germline, CDR1 is MGHDK and CDR2 SYGVNS. The CDR3 DNA reads as TGTGCCAGCAGTGAGAGCGACGGCACAGATACGCAGTATTTT. Translated, it gives CASSESDGTDTQYF.

The chain carries TRBV7-9 and TRBJ2-7; D gene ambiguous. The CDR3 length is 14 residues. The V end was cut by 1 base, the J end by 0 bases, with 7 bases between. CDR1 and CDR2 (germline): SEHNR, FQNEAQ (reference sequence). The CDR3 here is CASSLVGISYEQYF. DNA of the CDR3: TGTGCCAGCAGCTTAGTGGGCATCTCCTACGAGCAGTACTTC.

V and J are TRBV7-9 and TRBJ2-1; D might be TRBD1 (5 bases). The V and J ends lost 1 base and 0 bases respectively, with 16 bases between them. The CDR3 spans 18 residues. From germline, CDR1 is SEHNR and CDR2 FQNEAQ (reference sequence). CDR3 region: CASSLEPTALSSYNEQFF. The CDR3 coding sequence is TGTGCCAGCAGCTTAGAGCCGACAGCTCTAAGCTCCTACAATGAGCAGTTCTTC.

The chain recombines TRBV11-3 with TRBJ2-1; 9 positions match TRBD2. This CDR3 comprises 16 residues. Trimming took 1 base from V and 8 from J; bases not matched to a gene: 9. Germline V gene lookup returns CDR1 SGHNT and CDR2 YENEEA. The CDR3 region has the DNA TGTGCCAGCAGCTTAGGTATGGCGGGGGGGCAGGATGAGCAGTTCTTC. It translates to CASSLGMAGGQDEQFF.

This chain links TRBV4-1 with TRBJ1-1; 10 nucleotides align to TRBD1. Germline lookup yields CDR1 MGHRA and CDR2 YSYEKL. The CDR3 has 16 amino acids. V trimming: 5 bases; J trimming: 1 base; junction bases outside the gene matches: 7. The CDR3 coding sequence is TGCGCCAGCAGCTTGACAGGGGGCCGGGGGAACACTGAAGCTTTCTTT. This gives the protein CASSLTGGRGNTEAFF.

The gene calls are TRBV11-1 and TRBJ2-7; D uncertain. Germline CDR1 reads SGHAT; CDR2 reads FQDESV (reference sequence). The CDR3 has 13 residues. V lost 0 bases and J lost 6, with 9 bases in between. The CDR3 reads CASSLAEATEQYF. The CDR3 DNA sequence: TGTGCCAGCAGCTTAGCAGAGGCTACCGAGCAGTACTTC.

The J gene is TRBJ2-1, the V gene TRBV19; D possibly corresponds to TRBD2 (6 bases). The CDR3 runs to 15 residues. V lost 7 bases and J 2 bases, leaving 15 bases between the germline ends. Germline V gives CDR1 LNHDA, CDR2 SQIVND (reference sequence). This CDR3 reads CASKGFRLAYNEQFF. In nucleotides, the CDR3 is TGTGCCAGTAAAGGTTTTCGACTAGCCTACAATGAGCAGTTCTTC. The full variable domain, in which reference TRBV19 and TRBJ2-1 provide the parts outside the CDR3, is DGGITQSPKYLFRKEGQNVTLSCEQNLNHDAMYWYRQDPGQGLRLIYYSQIVNDFQKGDIAEGYSVSREKKESFPLTVTSAQKNPTAFYLCASKGFRLAYNEQFFGPGTRLTVL.

The CDR3 nucleotides read TGTGCCAGTAGTTCGGTAGATAGCTATGGCTACACCTTC. This codes for CASSSVDSYGYTF. V is TRBV19 and J is TRBJ1-2; unclear D gene. CDR1 is LNHDA and CDR2 is SQIVND in the germline V gene (reference sequence). V lost 5 bases, J lost 4 bases, and 11 bases lay in between. The CDR3 runs to 13 residues.

The rearrangement joins TRBV18 to TRBJ2-7, with a tentative D call TRBD2 (6 bases). Germline CDR1 is KGHSH and CDR2 is LQKENI. V was cut by 0 bases and J by 2 bases, with 14 bases left in between. CDR3 size: 16 residues. The CDR3 reads CASSPPTGGAAYEQYF. In DNA, the CDR3 is TGTGCCAGCTCACCACCTACCGGCGGGGCCGCCTACGAGCAGTACTTC.

CDR3 sequence (DNA): TGTGCCAGCAGCCGACTCGAGGGCGGTAATGAAGCTTTCTTT. Residues: CASSRLEGGNEAFF. The gene calls are TRBV7-9 and TRBJ1-1; D not resolved. V shed 5 bases and J shed 7 bases, with 17 bases lying between them. From germline, CDR1 is SEHNR and CDR2 FQNEAQ (reference sequence). The CDR3 loop spans 14 amino acids.

The V call is TRBV30, the J call TRBJ2-2, with TRBD1 identical over 8 bases. The germline V gene has CDR1 GTSNPN and CDR2 SVGIG (reference sequence). The CDR3 sequence is 15 residues long. With V trimmed by 0 bases and J by 6 bases, 6 bases remained unmatched. CDR3 residues: CAWSVVQGAAGELFF. The CDR3 bases are TGTGCCTGGAGTGTAGTGCAGGGGGCGGCCGGGGAGCTGTTTTTT.

The CDR3: CAWSPQGNYGYTF. DNA of the CDR3: TGTGCCTGGAGTCCCCAGGGAAACTATGGCTACACCTTC. The rearrangement links TRBV30 to TRBJ1-2, with TRBD1 as a possible D gene (5 bases). This CDR3 is 13 amino acids long. V lost 2 bases, J lost 2 bases, and 9 bases lay in between. The germline CDR1 and CDR2 sequences are GTSNPN and SVGIG (reference sequence).